This TCR beta chain was captured by sequencing in a study of CD8 T cells in Susac syndrome. RNA, at about 0.45 to 1 ug, was reverse transcribed with random hexamers. TCRdb reprocessed the immunoSEQ multiplex PCR reads via MiXCR and lists one record per CDR3 protein. The data contain about 400,000 distinct CDR3 sequences, 85% to 90% of them singletons. Sequencing of TCR beta was undertaken in CD8+ and CD4+ T cells derived from blood. Germline CDR1 reads SGHDT; CDR2 reads YYEEEE. The CDR3 has 15 residues. The ends were cut back, 1 base at V and 4 bases at J, with 14 bases in the middle. The specimen was CD8+ T cells from PBMCs. The receptor's source is a human donor with multiple sclerosis. The V and J genes are TRBV5-6 and TRBJ1-1; TRBD1 might be the D (6 bases). Written as DNA, the CDR3 is TGTGCCAGCAGCTTGCTGCGGGGGCTGGGCACTGAAGCTTTCTTT. The encoded protein is CASSLLRGLGTEAFF.